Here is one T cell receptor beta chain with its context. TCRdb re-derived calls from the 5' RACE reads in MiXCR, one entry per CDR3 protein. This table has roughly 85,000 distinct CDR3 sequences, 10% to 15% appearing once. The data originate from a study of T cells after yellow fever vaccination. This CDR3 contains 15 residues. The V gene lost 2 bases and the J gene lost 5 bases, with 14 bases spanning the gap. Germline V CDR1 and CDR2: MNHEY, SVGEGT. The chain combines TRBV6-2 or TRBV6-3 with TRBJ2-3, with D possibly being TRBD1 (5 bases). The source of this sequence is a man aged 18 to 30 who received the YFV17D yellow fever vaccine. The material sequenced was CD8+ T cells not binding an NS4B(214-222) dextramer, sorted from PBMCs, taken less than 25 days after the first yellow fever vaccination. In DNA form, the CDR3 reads TGTGCCAGCAGTTACGGTAGGGGTAACGAAGATACGCAGTATTTT. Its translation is CASSYGRGNEDTQYF.